The 10 T cell receptor beta chains presented below share a single source sample, sequenced in a study of cytomegalovirus exposure and HLA in healthy donors. A multiplex PCR was run with 60 Vbeta primers and 13 Jbeta primers. Assay used: immunoSEQ multiplex PCR; TCRdb lists only in-frame clones, some missing. The table includes roughly 120,000 clones, 70% to 90% detected once. Sequencing was performed on PBMCs. These TCRs come from a man aged 35-49 years in good health and CMV-seronegative.

This clone came up once. The gene calls are TRBV28 and TRBJ1-2; the match to TRBD1 covers 7 bases. CDR3 size: 12 residues. Germline V gene lookup returns CDR1 MDHEN and CDR2 SYDVKM. V lost 6 bases, J lost 6 bases, and 4 bases stayed unmatched. The CDR3 sequence is CASRVQGNGYTF. CDR3 DNA sequence: TGTGCCAGCAGGGTACAGGGGAATGGCTACACCTTC.

The chain employs TRBV5-6 and TRBJ1-2; 11 positions match TRBD1. The germline V gene has CDR1 SGHDT and CDR2 YYEEEE. V was clipped by 5 bases and J by 8 bases; unmatched bases: 11. The CDR3 extends over 15 amino acids. CDR3 protein: CASRNGQGAIRGYTF. The CDR3 nucleotides read TGTGCCAGCAGGAATGGACAGGGGGCAATTAGGGGCTACACCTTC.

V and J are TRBV18 and TRBJ1-2; 7 bases are shared with TRBD1. The CDR3 is 13 amino acids. Trimming removed 3 bases from V and 6 bases from J; junction bases left unmatched: 4. Germline values: CDR1 KGHSH, CDR2 LQKENI. For the CDR3, the DNA is TGTGCCAGCTCACCCCTCGACAGGGATGGCTACACCTTC. It is translated as CASSPLDRDGYTF.

There are a few counts of this clone. V usage is TRBV18 and J usage is TRBJ2-1; 15 bases match TRBD2. CDR1 is KGHSH and CDR2 is LQKENI in the germline V gene. The CDR3 runs 15 residues. Unmatched junction bases numbered 4, after V lost 7 bases and J lost 6 bases. The CDR3 is CASYMGLAGGNEQFF. CDR3 sequence (DNA): TGTGCCAGCTACATGGGACTAGCGGGGGGCAATGAGCAGTTCTTC.

The chain joins TRBV7-9 to TRBJ1-3; D call uncertain. The CDR3 length is 15 residues. Deletions cut 2 bases from V and 0 bases from J, with 8 bases between. Germline V gene sequence: CDR1 SEHNR, CDR2 FQNEAQ (reference sequence). CDR3 protein: CASSLPVSSGNTIYF. CDR3 sequence (DNA): TGTGCCAGCAGCTTACCGGTGAGCTCTGGAAACACCATATATTTT.

This clone was seen once. The chain links TRBV19 to TRBJ2-7, with D perhaps TRBD2 (5 bases). Germline loops: CDR1 LNHDA, CDR2 SQIVND (reference sequence). The CDR3 consists of 13 residues. With 3 bases removed from V and 6 bases from J, the gap between germline ends came to 12 bases. The CDR3: CASSIARGVEQYF. In nucleotides, the CDR3 is TGTGCCAGTAGTATCGCTCGGGGTGTCGAGCAGTACTTC.

This chain uses TRBV7-2 with TRBJ1-4; tentatively, D is TRBD1 (5 bases). Germline CDR1 is SGHTA and CDR2 is FQGNSA. This CDR3 comprises 15 residues. Trimming removed 1 base at V and 8 bases at J, with 14 bases between. CDR3: CASSLVAGSAEKLFF. CDR3 DNA: TGTGCCAGCAGCTTAGTTGCAGGGTCGGCCGAAAAACTGTTTTTT.

V usage is TRBV9 and J usage is TRBJ2-5, with 7 bases aligning to TRBD2. Germline CDR1 SGDLS, CDR2 YYNGEE. The CDR3 has 16 residues. The V gene end was trimmed by 4 bases and the J gene end by 2 bases; junction bases not matched to a gene: 11. The CDR3 loop is CASSSHGGTLQETQYF. The CDR3 DNA sequence: TGTGCCAGCAGCTCCCACGGGGGGACCTTACAAGAGACCCAGTACTTC.

This rearrangement joins TRBV5-4 to TRBJ2-1, with a possible D match to TRBD2 (6 bases). Trimming took 5 bases from V and 4 from J, leaving 16 bases between them. CDR3 length: 15 residues. Germline-derived CDR1 and CDR2 are SGHNT and YYREEE (reference sequence). CDR3 sequence (DNA): TGTGCCAGCAGTTGGTTGGCTAGCGCTTACAATGAGCAGTTCTTC. Its translation: CASSWLASAYNEQFF.

This clone has just one count. This chain links TRBV5-1 with TRBJ2-1, with 10 nucleotides matching TRBD2. The CDR3 has 15 amino acids. V gave up 1 base and J gave up 9 bases; unmatched junction bases: 7. The germline V gene encodes CDR1 SGHRS and CDR2 YFSETQ. The CDR3 bases are TGCGCCAGCAGCTTGAGCACTAGCGGGGAGGGTGAGCAGTTCTTC. It specifies CASSLSTSGEGEQFF.